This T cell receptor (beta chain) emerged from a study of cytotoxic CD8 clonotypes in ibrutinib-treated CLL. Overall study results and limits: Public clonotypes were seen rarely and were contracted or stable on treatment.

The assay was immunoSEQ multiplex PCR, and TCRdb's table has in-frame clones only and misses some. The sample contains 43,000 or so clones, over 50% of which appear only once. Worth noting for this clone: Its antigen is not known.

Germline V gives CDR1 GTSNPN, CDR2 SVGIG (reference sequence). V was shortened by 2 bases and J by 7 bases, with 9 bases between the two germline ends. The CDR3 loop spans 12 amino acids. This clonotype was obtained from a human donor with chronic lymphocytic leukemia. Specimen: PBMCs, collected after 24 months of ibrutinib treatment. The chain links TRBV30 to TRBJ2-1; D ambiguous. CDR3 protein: CAWSRLGNEQFF. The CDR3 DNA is TGTGCCTGGAGTCGCTTGGGGAATGAGCAGTTCTTC.